These T cell receptor beta chains were read from a single sample in a study of cytomegalovirus exposure and HLA in healthy donors. Here immunoSEQ multiplex PCR was the method, and the copy in TCRdb shows in-frame clones only, minus some. The sample shows around 150,000 clones, approximately 80% of them seen only once. The specimen sequenced was PBMCs. These receptor sequences come from a young man in good health and CMV-seropositive. The CDR3 runs from the conserved cysteine through the conserved F or W. D genes are given only for firm matches. Not every row has a clone size; where given, it reads once, few, many or a size class.

.	TRBV19	TRBJ2-6	.	CASSIQQSGANVLTF	TGTGCCAGTAGTATTCAACAATCTGGGGCCAACGTCCTGACTTTC
.	TRBV2	TRBJ2-3	.	CASKRQASTDTQYF	TGTGCCAGCAAAAGACAGGCGTCCACAGATACGCAGTATTTT
.	TRBV5-6	TRBJ2-1	TRBD2	CASSSGGGLPSYNEQFF	TGTGCCAGCAGCTCTGGCGGGGGTCTGCCCTCCTACAATGAGCAGTTCTTC
.	TRBV11-1	TRBJ2-1	.	CASTWISDEQFF	TGTGCCAGCACCTGGATCAGCGACGAGCAGTTCTTC
.	TRBV4-1	TRBJ1-1	TRBD1	CASSLLRDRDSGTEAFF	TGCGCCAGCAGCCTACTCCGGGACAGGGATTCGGGCACTGAAGCTTTCTTT
.	TRBV19	TRBJ1-5	.	CASGGAPYSNQPQHF	TGTGCCAGTGGCGGGGCTCCTTATAGCAATCAGCCCCAGCATTTT
.	TRBV7-9	TRBJ1-2	.	CASSTTGRGNYGYTF	TGTGCCAGCAGCACAACCGGCAGGGGAAACTATGGCTACACCTTC
few	TRBV5-4	TRBJ1-1	TRBD1	CASSLDSRRGMNTEAFF	TGTGCCAGCAGCTTGGACTCACGCAGGGGGATGAACACTGAAGCTTTCTTT
.	TRBV6-1	TRBJ1-1	TRBD1	CASSNSDRVAFF	TGTGCCAGCAGTAACTCAGACAGGGTCGCTTTCTTT
.	TRBV7-2	TRBJ2-3	TRBD2	CASSPQSRIAGSDTQYF	TGTGCCAGCAGCCCGCAATCCCGGATAGCGGGATCAGATACGCAGTATTTT
.	TRBV5-6	TRBJ2-3	.	CASSSISYGGTQYF	TGTGCCAGCAGCTCGATATCCTACGGTGGTACGCAGTATTTT
.	TRBV28	TRBJ1-1	TRBD1	CASSFIGTGGKAFF	TGTGCCAGCAGCTTTATCGGGACAGGGGGCAAGGCTTTCTTT
few	TRBV28	TRBJ2-1	TRBD2	CASAGEWAAGNEQFF	TGTGCCAGCGCGGGAGAGTGGGCTGCTGGTAATGAGCAGTTCTTC
.	TRBV9	TRBJ2-3	.	CASSVTPPDTQYF	TGTGCCAGCAGCGTTACTCCCCCAGATACGCAGTATTTT
.	TRBV5-6	TRBJ1-2	.	CASSLLGVGGDYGYTF	TGTGCCAGCAGCTTGTTAGGGGTCGGCGGGGACTATGGCTACACCTTC
once	TRBV29-1	TRBJ2-1	TRBD1	CSGHRGHEQFF	TGCAGCGGGCACAGGGGGCATGAGCAGTTCTTC
.	TRBV4-3	TRBJ2-2	TRBD1	CASSQEGQGTGTGELFF	TGCGCCAGCAGCCAAGAAGGACAGGGAACGGGGACCGGGGAGCTGTTTTTT
.	TRBV29-1	TRBJ2-5	TRBD1	CSVVTGVETQYF	TGCAGCGTTGTGACAGGGGTAGAGACCCAGTACTTC
few	TRBV27	TRBJ2-7	.	CASSFALPTGFYEQYF	TGTGCCAGCAGCTTTGCCCTTCCGACAGGTTTCTACGAGCAGTACTTC
.	TRBV4-3	TRBJ2-7	TRBD2	CASSPGLAGTYEQYF	TGCGCCAGCAGCCCGGGACTAGCGGGAACATACGAGCAGTACTTC
.	TRBV27	TRBJ2-1	.	CASGQGSYNEQFF	TGTGCCAGCGGTCAGGGATCCTACAATGAGCAGTTCTTC
.	TRBV13	TRBJ2-1	.	CASSLLQNEQFF	TGTGCCAGCAGCTTGTTGCAGAATGAGCAGTTCTTC
.	TRBV6-1	TRBJ1-3	.	CASSVLVSGNTIYF	TGTGCCAGCAGCGTTCTAGTCTCTGGAAACACCATATATTTT
.	TRBV7-2	TRBJ2-5	TRBD2	CASSTQRTSGNSPETQYF	TGTGCCAGCAGCACGCAGAGAACTAGCGGGAATTCCCCCGAGACCCAGTACTTC
few	TRBV30	TRBJ2-3	.	CAWSEPDTQYF	TGTGCCTGGAGTGAGCCAGATACGCAGTATTTT
.	TRBV7-9	TRBJ1-3	TRBD1	CATDGQGRTYSGNTIYF	TGTGCCACCGACGGACAGGGGCGAACCTACTCTGGAAACACCATATATTTT
.	TRBV5-1	TRBJ1-2	TRBD1	CASSFRDRGLNYGYTF	TGCGCCAGCAGCTTTCGGGACAGGGGGCTTAACTATGGCTACACCTTC
.	TRBV30	TRBJ1-1	.	CACIPPPQVAFF	TGTGCCTGCATCCCCCCCCCGCAGGTTGCTTTCTTT
.	TRBV7-8	TRBJ1-2	TRBD1	CASSNDRVGYTF	TGTGCCAGCAGCAACGACAGGGTCGGCTACACCTTC
.	TRBV6-5	TRBJ1-3	TRBD1	CERCDRAALGNTIYF	TGCGAAAGGTGCGACAGGGCCGCTCTTGGAAACACCATATATTTT
.	TRBV19	TRBJ2-2	.	CASSPGFGELFF	TGTGCCAGTAGCCCGGGGTTCGGGGAGCTGTTTTTT
.	TRBV28	TRBJ2-5	TRBD2	CASSKMGLAGTIETQYF	TGTGCCAGCAGTAAGATGGGACTAGCGGGAACTATAGAGACCCAGTACTTC
.	TRBV13	TRBJ1-4	.	CASSLLAQGSTNEKLFF	TGTGCCAGCAGCTTACTAGCACAGGGATCAACTAATGAAAAACTGTTTTTT
.	TRBV25-1	TRBJ1-6	TRBD1	CASRQGKNSPLHF	TGTGCCAGCAGACAGGGGAAGAATTCACCCCTCCACTTT
.	TRBV4-3	TRBJ2-6	TRBD1	CASSQDSGGSGANVLTF	TGCGCCAGCAGCCAAGATTCAGGGGGCTCTGGGGCCAACGTCCTGACTTTC
.	TRBV29-1	TRBJ2-2	.	CSVGGGGPVAAGELFF	TGCAGCGTTGGAGGGGGTGGACCAGTTGCAGCCGGGGAGCTGTTTTTT
.	TRBV4-2	TRBJ2-1	TRBD2	CASSQGLAASYNEQFF	TGTGCCAGCAGCCAGGGACTAGCGGCCTCCTACAATGAGCAGTTCTTC
few	TRBV25-1	TRBJ1-1	.	CASSAGNTEAFF	TGTGCCAGCAGTGCAGGGAACACTGAAGCTTTCTTT
.	TRBV28	TRBJ1-5	TRBD1	CASFSGGTGDQPQHF	TGTGCCAGCTTTTCTGGCGGGACAGGGGATCAGCCCCAGCATTTT
.	TRBV4-3	TRBJ1-2	TRBD1	CASSSPGQGLGGYTF	TGCGCCAGCAGCTCACCGGGACAGGGCCTCGGGGGCTACACCTTC
.	TRBV28	TRBJ2-7	.	CASSLFAAVSPGQYF	TGTGCCAGCAGTTTATTCGCGGCGGTTTCGCCCGGGCAGTACTTC
.	TRBV7-9	TRBJ2-5	.	CASSLGQGGAETQYF	TGTGCCAGCAGCTTAGGACAGGGCGGGGCAGAGACCCAGTACTTC
.	TRBV5-1	TRBJ1-2	TRBD1	CASRTAGQGNGYTF	TGCGCCAGCAGAACGGCGGGACAGGGGAATGGCTACACCTTC
.	TRBV6-5	TRBJ2-1	.	CASSERNEQFF	TGTGCCAGCAGTGAACGGAATGAGCAGTTCTTC
.	TRBV10-3	TRBJ1-5	TRBD1	CAISRGGQGTNQPQHF	TGTGCCATCTCACGTGGGGGACAGGGTACAAATCAGCCCCAGCATTTT
.	TRBV18	TRBJ2-7	TRBD2	CASSQSGRSYEQYF	TGTGCCAGCTCCCAAAGCGGGAGGAGTTACGAGCAGTACTTC
once	TRBV29-1	TRBJ2-7	.	CSVPQKGGQYF	TGCAGCGTTCCCCAAAAAGGGGGGCAGTACTTC
once	TRBV9	TRBJ2-7	TRBD2	CASSLGTSGTYEQYF	TGTGCCAGCAGCCTAGGGACTAGCGGAACCTACGAGCAGTACTTC
once	TRBV7-6	TRBJ1-1	TRBD1	CASSLGTGSFEAFF	TGTGCCAGCAGCCTTGGGACAGGGAGTTTTGAAGCTTTCTTT
.	TRBV9	TRBJ1-1	.	CASSVQGKVSGTEAFF	TGTGCCAGCAGCGTACAGGGTAAGGTGTCGGGCACTGAAGCTTTCTTT
.	TRBV29-1	TRBJ2-2	.	CSADRRNTGELFF	TGCAGCGCTGACAGGCGGAACACCGGGGAGCTGTTTTTT
.	TRBV5-1	TRBJ2-3	.	CASSLVSWGPTDTQYF	TGCGCCAGCAGCTTGGTGTCGTGGGGGCCCACAGATACGCAGTATTTT